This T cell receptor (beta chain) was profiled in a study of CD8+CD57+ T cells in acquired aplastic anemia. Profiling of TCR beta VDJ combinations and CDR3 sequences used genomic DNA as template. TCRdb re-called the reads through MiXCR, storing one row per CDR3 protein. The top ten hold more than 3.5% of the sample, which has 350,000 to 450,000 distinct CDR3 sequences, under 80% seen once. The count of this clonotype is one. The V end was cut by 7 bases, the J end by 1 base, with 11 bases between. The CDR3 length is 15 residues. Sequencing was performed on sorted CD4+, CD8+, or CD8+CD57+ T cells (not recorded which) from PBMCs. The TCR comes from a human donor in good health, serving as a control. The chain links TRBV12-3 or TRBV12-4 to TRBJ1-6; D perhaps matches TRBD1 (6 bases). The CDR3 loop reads CASTRGGSYNSPLHF. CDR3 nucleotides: TGTGCCAGCACCCGAGGGGGGTCCTATAATTCACCCCTCCACTTT.